A selection of T cell receptor beta chains follows, all from one sample in a study of OX40 agonist ivuxolimab in advanced cancers. Profiling relied on immunoSEQ multiplex PCR, and the TCRdb table lists in-frame clones only, not all of them. This sample has some 76,000 clones; around four fifths occur once, and the top ten carry 1.5% to 2%. The input for sequencing was CD4+ or CD8+ T cells sorted from blood, taken in a trial of the OX40 agonist ivuxolimab. The source of these receptors is an adult with an advanced solid tumor such as melanoma, head and neck, liver or kidney cancer. CDR3s include the opening cysteine and the closing phenylalanine or tryptophan. The order of the fields is D gene, clone size, V gene, J gene, CDR3 DNA, CDR3 protein. The D gene is left open where the match is weak. Only some rows state a clone size, as once, few, many or a class for expanded clones.

d_call: TRBD1
clone_size: NA
v_call: TRBV7-3
j_call: TRBJ2-5
cdr3_nt: TGTGCCAGCGCCAGGGGGTCAGGAGAGACCCAGTACTTC
cdr3_aa: CASARGSGETQYF

d_call: TRBD2
clone_size: NA
v_call: TRBV7-9
j_call: TRBJ2-5
cdr3_nt: TGTGCCAGCAGCCGAGCGGTCCCCGGGGGGGAGACCCAGTACTTC
cdr3_aa: CASSRAVPGGETQYF

d_call: NA
clone_size: NA
v_call: TRBV9
j_call: TRBJ1-5
cdr3_nt: TGTGCCAGCAGCGTGGGTGACGGCTCTCGGGTTGGTCAGCCCCAGCATTTT
cdr3_aa: CASSVGDGSRVGQPQHF

d_call: TRBD2
clone_size: NA
v_call: TRBV4-1
j_call: TRBJ2-2
cdr3_nt: TGCGCCAGCAGCCCCGGGACTACCAATCCCGGGGAGCTGTTTTTT
cdr3_aa: CASSPGTTNPGELFF

d_call: TRBD1
clone_size: NA
v_call: TRBV5-1
j_call: TRBJ2-5
cdr3_nt: TGCGCCAGCAGCGCCCGGACAGGGGGCGAGACCCAGTACTTC
cdr3_aa: CASSARTGGETQYF

d_call: TRBD1
clone_size: NA
v_call: TRBV5-4
j_call: TRBJ1-1
cdr3_nt: TGTGCCAGCAGCTTAGCCAGGGGGACGGGAACTGAAGCTTTCTTT
cdr3_aa: CASSLARGTGTEAFF

d_call: NA
clone_size: NA
v_call: TRBV7-7
j_call: TRBJ2-5
cdr3_nt: TGTGCCAGCAGCTTAAACAGGGACCAAGAGACCCAGTACTTC
cdr3_aa: CASSLNRDQETQYF

d_call: NA
clone_size: NA
v_call: TRBV2
j_call: TRBJ2-5
cdr3_nt: TGTGCCAGCAGTGAACAGGGGTATCCAGGAGAGACCCAGTACTTC
cdr3_aa: CASSEQGYPGETQYF

d_call: NA
clone_size: once
v_call: TRBV10-3
j_call: TRBJ1-2
cdr3_nt: TGTGCCATTCGGCAGGCTGATGGCTACACCTTC
cdr3_aa: CAIRQADGYTF

d_call: TRBD1
clone_size: NA
v_call: TRBV5-4
j_call: TRBJ1-2
cdr3_nt: TGTGCCAGCACTCTAGGACAGGGAGTGTCGGGCTACACCTTC
cdr3_aa: CASTLGQGVSGYTF

d_call: NA
clone_size: NA
v_call: TRBV28
j_call: TRBJ1-2
cdr3_nt: TGTGCCAGCAGTTCCCAAAGGTCCGGGACGGTCAGTGGCTACACCTTC
cdr3_aa: CASSSQRSGTVSGYTF

d_call: TRBD1
clone_size: NA
v_call: TRBV7-9
j_call: TRBJ2-7
cdr3_nt: TGTGCCAGCAGCCGAACCCGACAGGGACCCTACGAGCAGTACTTC
cdr3_aa: CASSRTRQGPYEQYF

d_call: TRBD1
clone_size: few
v_call: TRBV19
j_call: TRBJ1-2
cdr3_nt: TGTGCCAGTAGTACCTCAGGGGGCGGCTATGGCTACACCTTC
cdr3_aa: CASSTSGGGYGYTF

d_call: NA
clone_size: NA
v_call: TRBV10-2
j_call: TRBJ1-1
cdr3_nt: TGCGCCAGCCGTCGGGAGGGCCATGAAGCTTTCTTT
cdr3_aa: CASRREGHEAFF

d_call: NA
clone_size: NA
v_call: TRBV21-1
j_call: TRBJ2-1
cdr3_nt: TGTGCCAGCAGCAATCGAGGGGGCCACCACACATACAATGAGCAGTTCTTC
cdr3_aa: CASSNRGGHHTYNEQFF

d_call: TRBD1
clone_size: NA
v_call: TRBV7-2
j_call: TRBJ1-2
cdr3_nt: TGTGCCAGCAGCGGAACAGGGGGGAATGGCTACACCTTC
cdr3_aa: CASSGTGGNGYTF

d_call: NA
clone_size: NA
v_call: TRBV5-8
j_call: TRBJ1-5
cdr3_nt: TGTGCCAGCAGCCCCGGTGAAAGCCAAAATCAGCCCCAGCATTTT
cdr3_aa: CASSPGESQNQPQHF

d_call: NA
clone_size: NA
v_call: TRBV11-2
j_call: TRBJ2-3
cdr3_nt: TGTGCCAGCAGCTTAGGGGCCAGCACAGATACGCAGTATTTT
cdr3_aa: CASSLGASTDTQYF

d_call: TRBD1
clone_size: NA
v_call: TRBV19
j_call: TRBJ1-4
cdr3_nt: TGTGCCAGTACCCCACGGACAGGGAGAAATGAAAAACTGTTTTTT
cdr3_aa: CASTPRTGRNEKLFF

d_call: TRBD1
clone_size: few
v_call: TRBV11-3
j_call: TRBJ2-7
cdr3_nt: TGTGCCAGCAGCATGGGACAGGGGGCATCGTACGAGCAGTACTTC
cdr3_aa: CASSMGQGASYEQYF

d_call: NA
clone_size: NA
v_call: TRBV2
j_call: TRBJ2-3
cdr3_nt: TGTGCCAGCAGTGAAGAGGGTATGTCAGCCGATACGCAGTATTTT
cdr3_aa: CASSEEGMSADTQYF

d_call: TRBD1
clone_size: NA
v_call: TRBV11-2
j_call: TRBJ2-3
cdr3_nt: TGTGCCAGCAGCTTAAGTCAGGGACAGGGGGAGAGTAATACGCAGTATTTT
cdr3_aa: CASSLSQGQGESNTQYF

d_call: TRBD1
clone_size: NA
v_call: TRBV13
j_call: TRBJ1-2
cdr3_nt: TGTGCCAGCAGCTTGGGTAGGGGACAGGGGGCGTCCGGCTACACCTTC
cdr3_aa: CASSLGRGQGASGYTF

d_call: TRBD1
clone_size: once
v_call: TRBV10-3
j_call: TRBJ1-5
cdr3_nt: TGTGCCATCCTACGGGGGACAGGGGGCCGTCAGCCCCAGCATTTT
cdr3_aa: CAILRGTGGRQPQHF

d_call: NA
clone_size: NA
v_call: TRBV11-2
j_call: TRBJ1-2
cdr3_nt: TGTGCCAGCAGCGCAAATCAGGGGTATGGCTACACCTTC
cdr3_aa: CASSANQGYGYTF

d_call: TRBD2
clone_size: NA
v_call: TRBV7-3
j_call: TRBJ2-3
cdr3_nt: TGTGCCAGCAGCCCTCGAGGAGCGGGATTCGCAGATACGCAGTATTTT
cdr3_aa: CASSPRGAGFADTQYF

d_call: TRBD1
clone_size: few
v_call: TRBV4-2
j_call: TRBJ1-6
cdr3_nt: TGTGCCAGCAGCCAAGATCTGCAGGGGGCGTCCTATAATTCACCCCTCCACTTT
cdr3_aa: CASSQDLQGASYNSPLHF

d_call: NA
clone_size: NA
v_call: TRBV30
j_call: TRBJ1-5
cdr3_nt: TGTGCCTGTTTGGGGGTAGGCAGCGATCAGCCCCAGCATTTT
cdr3_aa: CACLGVGSDQPQHF

d_call: NA
clone_size: NA
v_call: TRBV9
j_call: TRBJ1-2
cdr3_nt: TGTGCCAGCAGCCTTACTACAGGGAGCTTCTATGGCTACACCTTC
cdr3_aa: CASSLTTGSFYGYTF

d_call: NA
clone_size: NA
v_call: TRBV6-1
j_call: TRBJ2-6
cdr3_nt: TGTGCCAGCGAGGTGGGGGGTGGGGCCAACGTCCTGACTTTC
cdr3_aa: CASEVGGGANVLTF

d_call: NA
clone_size: NA
v_call: TRBV5-1
j_call: TRBJ2-1
cdr3_nt: TGCGCCAGCAGCTGGGGGTTGGGAAACAATGAGCAGTTCTTC
cdr3_aa: CASSWGLGNNEQFF

d_call: NA
clone_size: NA
v_call: TRBV21-1
j_call: TRBJ2-5
cdr3_nt: TGTGCCAGCAGCAAAATGTCAGCGGGAGGGAGGAAGCAAGAGACCCAGTACTTC
cdr3_aa: CASSKMSAGGRKQETQYF

d_call: NA
clone_size: medium-sized
v_call: TRBV28
j_call: TRBJ1-6
cdr3_nt: TGTGCCAGCAACGCGAATAATTCACCCCTCCACTTT
cdr3_aa: CASNANNSPLHF

d_call: NA
clone_size: once
v_call: TRBV5-1
j_call: TRBJ1-5
cdr3_nt: TGCGCCAGCAGCTTGGGCTCGACCCCCAATCAGCCCCAGCATTTT
cdr3_aa: CASSLGSTPNQPQHF

d_call: NA
clone_size: NA
v_call: TRBV7-2
j_call: TRBJ1-5
cdr3_nt: TGTGCCAGCAGGACAGGTAGCAATCAGCCCCAGCATTTT
cdr3_aa: CASRTGSNQPQHF

d_call: TRBD2
clone_size: NA
v_call: TRBV7-9
j_call: TRBJ2-7
cdr3_nt: TGTGCCAGCAGCGCCGGCGGTAGCGGGAGGTTTGACGAGCAGTACTTC
cdr3_aa: CASSAGGSGRFDEQYF